The 27 T cell receptor beta chains given below trace back to one sample, sequenced in a study of OX40 agonist ivuxolimab in advanced cancers. TCRdb's copy holds only in-frame clones and misses some; the assay was immunoSEQ multiplex PCR. Of tens of thousands of clones listed, 85% to 90% are singletons. The specimen comprised CD4+ or CD8+ T cells sorted from blood, sampled in a trial of the OX40 agonist ivuxolimab. The receptor source for this set is an adult with an advanced solid tumor such as melanoma, head and neck, liver or kidney cancer.

This chain connects TRBV5-1 to TRBJ2-7; 11 bases map to TRBD2. The length of the CDR3 is 14 residues. Germline CDR1 and CDR2: SGHRS and YFSETQ. J lost 6 bases, V lost 1 base, and 3 bases had no gene match. CDR3: CASSLLAGGLEQYF. The CDR3 region has the DNA TGCGCCAGCAGCTTGCTAGCGGGAGGCCTCGAGCAGTACTTC.

V usage is TRBV19 and J usage is TRBJ1-5; D call uncertain. CDR1 is LNHDA and CDR2 is SQIVND in the germline V gene (reference sequence). The CDR3 covers 15 residues. Trimming left V 1 base short and J 4 bases short, with 11 bases between. The CDR3 region is CASSIGPSLNQPQHF. The CDR3 DNA follows: TGTGCCAGTAGTATAGGTCCATCATTAAATCAGCCCCAGCATTTT. Combining the CDR3 with reference TRBV19 and TRBJ1-5 gives the whole variable domain DGGITQSPKYLFRKEGQNVTLSCEQNLNHDAMYWYRQDPGQGLRLIYYSQIVNDFQKGDIAEGYSVSREKKESFPLTVTSAQKNPTAFYLCASSIGPSLNQPQHFGDGTRLSIL.

V is TRBV2 and J is TRBJ1-5, with D maybe TRBD1 (6 bases). Per the germline V gene, CDR1 is SNHLY and CDR2 is FYNNEI. Trimming shortened V by 5 bases and J by 7 bases, and 12 bases separated the two germline ends. This CDR3 is 13 amino acids long. In nucleotides, the CDR3 is TGTGCCAGCAGTCCCGGGGGGGCGCAGCCCCAGCATTTT. This sequence encodes CASSPGGAQPQHF.

Only one count was recorded for this clone. The chain employs TRBV19 and TRBJ2-1; possibly TRBD2 for D (6 bases). The CDR3 runs 13 residues. V was shortened by 6 bases and J by 7 bases, with 13 bases between the two germline ends. The germline gives CDR1 LNHDA, CDR2 SQIVND (reference sequence). The CDR3 protein is CASSWGVRNEQFF. Written as DNA, the CDR3 is TGTGCCAGTAGCTGGGGGGTGAGGAATGAGCAGTTCTTC.

This clone was counted once. The chain recombines TRBV27 with TRBJ1-2; 9 bases map to TRBD1. Germline-derived CDR1 and CDR2 are MNHEY and SMNVEV (reference sequence). The CDR3 totals 14 residues. V trimming: 6 bases; J trimming: 4 bases; junction bases outside the gene matches: 6. In DNA, the CDR3 is TGTGCCAGCAGAACAGGGGGCGGCCGCTATGGCTACACCTTC. It codes for CASRTGGGRYGYTF.

V and J are TRBV13 and TRBJ1-4, with TRBD1 identical over 8 bases. Germline-derived CDR1 and CDR2 are PRHDT and FYEKMQ (reference sequence). This CDR3 has 16 residues. With V trimmed by 0 bases and J by 8 bases, 8 bases remained unmatched. The CDR3: CASSLGLQGAREKLFF. The CDR3 DNA is TGTGCCAGCAGCTTAGGCCTTCAGGGGGCAAGGGAAAAACTGTTTTTT.

This chain connects TRBV27 to TRBJ2-5, with D maybe TRBD2 (7 bases). Germline-derived CDR1 and CDR2 are MNHEY and SMNVEV (reference sequence). This CDR3 region has 15 residues. Trimming removed 6 bases at V and 4 bases at J, with 18 bases between. CDR3 protein: CASRFGRGGGETQYF. The CDR3 DNA reads as TGTGCCAGCAGATTCGGTAGAGGGGGGGGAGAGACCCAGTACTTC.

The rearrangement uses TRBV6-5 and TRBJ2-7; TRBD1 agrees at 8 bases. The CDR3 covers 12 residues. Trimming took 6 bases from V and 5 from J; bases not matched to a gene: 3. Germline CDR1 MNHEY, CDR2 SVGAGI. Here the CDR3 reads CASSPTGDEQYF. The CDR3 DNA follows: TGTGCCAGCAGCCCGACAGGGGACGAGCAGTACTTC.

J is TRBJ2-6 and V is TRBV30; D gene ambiguous. Per the germline V gene, CDR1 is GTSNPN and CDR2 is SVGIG (reference sequence). The CDR3 length is 16 residues. Trimming took 7 bases from V and 0 from J, leaving 16 bases between them. Here the CDR3 reads CASGRAGTSGANVLTF. As DNA, the CDR3 is TGTGCCTCCGGAAGGGCCGGCACCTCTGGGGCCAACGTCCTGACTTTC.

The rearrangement joins TRBV7-2 to TRBJ2-1, with D maybe TRBD2 (5 bases). Per germline, CDR1 SGHTA and CDR2 FQGNSA. The CDR3 contains 12 residues. Between the trimmed V and J ends, which lost 1 base and 7 bases, there was a span of 5 bases. CDR3: CASSLGRNEQFF. CDR3 in DNA: TGTGCCAGCAGCTTAGGGAGGAATGAGCAGTTCTTC. Drawing the rest from reference TRBV7-2 and TRBJ2-1, the complete variable domain is GAGVSQSPSNKVTEKGKDVELRCDPISGHTALYWYRQSLGQGLEFLIYFQGNSAPDKSGLPSDRFSAERTGGSVSTLTIQRTQQEDSAVYLCASSLGRNEQFFGPGTRLTVL.

Written as DNA, the CDR3 is TGTGCCAGCAGCGGACAGCCAACCTTGATCCAAGAGACCCAGTACTTC. It specifies CASSGQPTLIQETQYF. V and J are TRBV7-9 and TRBJ2-5; D perhaps matches TRBD1 (6 bases). Germline values: CDR1 SEHNR, CDR2 FQNEAQ (reference sequence). The CDR3 is 16 residues long. Trimming pared 5 bases from V and 1 base from J, leaving 17 bases between.

The chain couples TRBV29-1 to TRBJ1-2; 10 bases fit TRBD1. This CDR3 region has 14 residues. CDR1 is SQVTM and CDR2 is ANQGSEA in the germline V gene. The CDR3 protein is CSTTGGKEGYGYTF. CDR3 sequence (DNA): TGCAGTACGACAGGGGGCAAAGAGGGCTATGGCTACACCTTC.

The chain links TRBV4-1 to TRBJ1-1; weak D call: TRBD1 (5 bases). CDR3 length equals 16 residues. Trimming took 0 bases from V and 6 from J, leaving 17 bases between them. CDR1 and CDR2 from the germline V gene are MGHRA and YSYEKL. CDR3 coding DNA: TGCGCCAGCAGCCAAGATCCCTGGACCAGGGAGGCTGAAGCTTTCTTT. It yields the protein CASSQDPWTREAEAFF.

The J gene is TRBJ1-6, the V gene TRBV27, with a weak D call TRBD1 (6 bases). This CDR3 is 15 amino acids long. With 5 bases removed from V and 10 bases from J, the gap between germline ends came to 18 bases. Germline V gene data show CDR1 as MNHEY and CDR2 as SMNVEV (reference sequence). The CDR3 is CASSRTDLGNSPLHF. Written as DNA, the CDR3 is TGTGCCAGCAGTCGGACAGATTTGGGCAACTCACCCCTCCACTTT.

The CDR3 loop is CASSLIFGTEAFF. The DNA of the CDR3 is TGTGCCAGCAGCTTAATCTTCGGTACTGAAGCTTTCTTT. The rearrangement uses TRBV7-3 and TRBJ1-1, with no clear D. V shed 1 base and J shed 5 bases, with 8 bases lying between them. The length of the CDR3 is 13 residues. Germline V CDR1 and CDR2: SGHTA, FQGTGA.

The chain is built from TRBV19 and TRBJ1-5; no firm D call. The CDR3 sequence is 12 residues long. V was trimmed by 2 bases and J by 3 bases, leaving 2 bases between them. Germline values: CDR1 LNHDA, CDR2 SQIVND (reference sequence). In nucleotides, the CDR3 is TGTGCCAGTAGTATAATCAATCAGCCCCAGCATTTT. Amino acid sequence: CASSIINQPQHF.

The chain uses TRBV5-1 and TRBJ2-3, with 11 bases that match TRBD2. The V segment lost 1 base and the J segment 3 bases; nucleotides outside the gene matches: 13. The germline V gene has CDR1 SGHRS and CDR2 YFSETQ. The CDR3 has 19 residues. The CDR3 region is CASSLSLAGGTARTDTQYF. CDR3 coding DNA: TGCGCCAGCAGCTTGAGTCTAGCGGGAGGTACTGCGAGGACAGATACGCAGTATTTT. The full variable domain, rest sourced from reference TRBV5-1 and TRBJ2-3, is KAGVTQTPRYLIKTRGQQVTLSCSPISGHRSVSWYQQTPGQGLQFLFEYFSETQRNKGNFPGRFSGRQFSNSRSEMNVSTLELGDSALYLCASSLSLAGGTARTDTQYFGPGTRLTVL.

The chain has TRBV27 and TRBJ2-2; D is unclear. Looked up from germline, CDR1 is MNHEY and CDR2 is SMNVEV (reference sequence). The V gene lost 6 bases and the J gene lost 9 bases, with 11 bases spanning the gap. The CDR3 is 12 residues long. CDR3 sequence (DNA): TGTGCCAGCAGCATCACCGGTAGGGAGCTGTTTTTT. Protein product: CASSITGRELFF.

The chain carries TRBV28 and TRBJ1-5; TRBD1 agrees at 7 bases. The CDR3 covers 13 residues. CDR1 MDHEN and CDR2 SYDVKM come from the germline V gene. V dropped 11 bases and J dropped 5; count of bases not matched to a gene: 9. The DNA of the CDR3 is TGTGCCTCGGATGGGACAGCTGATCAGCCCCAGCATTTT. Translated: CASDGTADQPQHF.

This clone was seen once. The chain links TRBV30 to TRBJ2-7; 9 bases fit TRBD2. The V gene's germline CDR1 is GTSNPN and CDR2 SVGIG (reference sequence). Germline trimming cut 4 bases from V and 4 bases from J; bases unmatched to any gene: 14. This CDR3 contains 16 residues. The CDR3 loop reads CAWNPLGTSLGYEQYF. CDR3 coding DNA: TGTGCCTGGAACCCGTTGGGGACTAGCCTCGGGTACGAGCAGTACTTC.

This clone was detected once. The chain recombines TRBV12-2 with TRBJ1-5. TRBV12-2 is described as a pseudogene. This CDR3 contains 19 residues. CDR3 in DNA: TGTGCAAGTCGCTCCACCATCTGGGGTACCAGACATGACAATCAGCCCCAGCATTTT. Its protein product is CASRSTIWGTRHDNQPQHF.

CDR3 protein: CATSSPRDRGRSEQFF. The CDR3 region has the DNA TGTGCCACCAGCAGCCCCCGGGACAGGGGGCGAAGTGAGCAGTTCTTC. The rearrangement joins TRBV15 to TRBJ2-1, with 12 bases fitting TRBD1. The V and J ends lost 3 bases and 9 bases, in that order; junction bases with no gene match: 9. Germline V lookup: CDR1 LNHNV, CDR2 YYDKDF (reference sequence). This CDR3 is 16 amino acids long.

Details on this clone: The same CDR3 is also encoded by other DNA sequences in this sample. The chain has TRBV5-1 and TRBJ2-7; 8 positions agree with TRBD1. Germline CDR1 and CDR2: SGHRS and YFSETQ. V trimming: 4 bases; J trimming: 4 bases; junction bases outside the gene matches: 7. This CDR3 comprises 14 residues. DNA of the CDR3: TGCGCCAGCAGCGCGAGACAGGGGAATTACGAGCAGTACTTC. It translates to CASSARQGNYEQYF.

The chain links TRBV10-2 to TRBJ2-3; the match to TRBD2 covers 9 bases. The CDR3 loop spans 14 amino acids. Germline assignment: CDR1 WSHSY and CDR2 SAAADI. The V gene end was trimmed by 8 bases and the J gene end by 6 bases; junction bases not matched to a gene: 9. CDR3 loop: CASGGGAKLDTQYF. DNA of the CDR3: TGCGCCAGCGGCGGGGGGGCGAAATTGGATACGCAGTATTTT.

J is TRBJ2-3 and V is TRBV7-9, with D possibly being TRBD2 (5 bases). CDR3 size: 14 residues. V lost 6 bases, J lost 0 bases, and 10 bases lay in between. CDR1 and CDR2 from the germline V gene are SEHNR and FQNEAQ (reference sequence). The CDR3 DNA is TGTGCCAGCAGAGCACGGGGTAGCACAGATACGCAGTATTTT. Its protein product is CASRARGSTDTQYF.

This chain's CDR3 is CASSPRGAGNTGELFF. The CDR3, as DNA: TGTGCCAGCAGCCCCCGCGGGGCAGGGAACACCGGGGAGCTGTTTTTT. This sequence joins TRBV9 and TRBJ2-2; D possibly corresponds to TRBD2 (6 bases). V was trimmed by 4 bases and J by 1 base, leaving 14 bases between them. This CDR3 has 16 amino acids. CDR1 and CDR2 (germline): SGDLS, YYNGEE.

The CDR3 spells CASSPLETGDYEQYF. The CDR3 nucleotides read TGTGCCAGCAGTCCACTCGAGACAGGGGACTACGAGCAGTACTTC. This rearrangement joins TRBV6-6 to TRBJ2-7, with 8 nucleotides matching TRBD1. The CDR3 consists of 15 residues. The J segment lost 3 bases and the V segment lost 5 bases, leaving 9 bases of the junction unmatched. Germline CDR1 is MNHNY and CDR2 is SVGAGI (reference sequence).